The clone carrying this TCR beta chain has a handful of counts. Antigen specificity is unknown. These data are taken from a study of T cell repertoires in cytomegalovirus infection. Study observations and caveats: Across the ex vivo response, the dominant clonotypes were HLA-C-restricted CMV-specific TCR beta clonotypes.

TCRdb reprocessed the reads with MiXCR, giving one entry per CDR3 protein. Among 100,000 to 150,000 distinct CDR3 sequences listed, less than 9.5% were seen once. From germline, CDR1 is LNHDA and CDR2 SQIVND (reference sequence). Trimming removed 8 bases from V and 1 base from J, with 16 bases in between. The CDR3 has 15 residues. The sample was PBMCs. The rearrangement joins TRBV19 to TRBJ2-3; D may correspond to TRBD1 or TRBD2 (6 bases each). The TCR sequence derives from a human donor in good health (CMV status not recorded). Some clones in this sample may be carry-over from other donors' samples. The CDR3 region is CASRNRDLGTDTQYF. In DNA form, the CDR3 reads TGTGCCAGTCGTAACAGGGACTTGGGCACAGATACGCAGTATTTT.